The T cell receptor (beta chain) described here comes from a study of T cell responses to AZD1222 COVID-19 vaccine. Study outcomes and limitations: It should be noted that donors were predominantly white British and more often female, and clonal diversity was possibly underestimated. Scientists sampled the repertoires only once the peak T cell response had passed. Nearly half of spike-specific TCRs reportedly go after variant regions that carry no mutations.

The protocol was immunoSEQ multiplex PCR, while the TCRdb copy is restricted to in-frame clones and leaves out a portion. The sample has some 120,000 clones, approximately 91% seen once; the top ten hold roughly a quarter. As for this clone: The antigen is unknown.

CDR1 SQVTM and CDR2 ANQGSEA come from the germline V gene. V was cut by 7 bases and J by 4 bases, with 13 bases left in between. The CDR3 spans 12 residues. The starting material was peripheral blood, obtained on day 0 of AZD1222 vaccination. The chain is built from TRBV29-1 and TRBJ1-1, with D perhaps TRBD1 (6 bases). The receptor was derived from an adult in good health. CDR3 sequence (DNA): TGCAGCGCCCATAGGGGGGCCACTGAAGCTTTCTTT. Its protein product is CSAHRGATEAFF.